This TCR beta chain was sequenced in a study of blood T cells in healthy people across ages. Then a second PCR, running about 6 to 11 cycles, was carried out with a sample-barcoded 5' primer and a J-beta primer mix. TCRdb called the 5' RACE reads again in MiXCR, with one record for every CDR3 protein. Found here are some 1 million distinct CDR3 sequences, more than 35% of them singletons; the top ten hold approximately 20%. Germline CDR1 and CDR2: ENHRY and SYGVKD. The germline V and J ends were trimmed by 6 bases and 7 bases, with 19 bases remaining between them. The CDR3 sequence is 14 residues long. At least ten counts were recorded for this clonotype.

Specimen: blood. This receptor was obtained from a woman aged 60-70 years in good health. V gene TRBV10-3 combines with J gene TRBJ2-7, with D possibly matching TRBD2 (6 bases). CDR3 in DNA: TGTGCCATCAGCCCCTCTAAGGGAGCGGGTGAGCAGTACTTC. Protein: CAISPSKGAGEQYF.